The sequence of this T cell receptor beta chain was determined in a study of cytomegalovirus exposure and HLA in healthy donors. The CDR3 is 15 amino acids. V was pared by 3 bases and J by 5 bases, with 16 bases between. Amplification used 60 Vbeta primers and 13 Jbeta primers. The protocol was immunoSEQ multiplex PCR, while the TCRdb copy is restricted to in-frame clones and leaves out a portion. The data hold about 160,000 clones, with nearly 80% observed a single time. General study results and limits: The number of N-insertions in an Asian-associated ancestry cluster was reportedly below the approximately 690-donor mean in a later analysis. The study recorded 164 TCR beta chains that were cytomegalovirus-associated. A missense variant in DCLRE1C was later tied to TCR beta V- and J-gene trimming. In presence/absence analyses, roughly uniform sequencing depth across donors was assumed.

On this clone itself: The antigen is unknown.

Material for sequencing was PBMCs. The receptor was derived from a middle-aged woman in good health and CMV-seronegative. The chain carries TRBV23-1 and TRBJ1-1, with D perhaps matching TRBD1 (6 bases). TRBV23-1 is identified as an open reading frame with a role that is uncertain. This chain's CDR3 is CASSHMRGRGTEAFF. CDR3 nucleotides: TGCGCCAGCAGTCATATGCGGGGGCGAGGGACTGAAGCTTTCTTT.